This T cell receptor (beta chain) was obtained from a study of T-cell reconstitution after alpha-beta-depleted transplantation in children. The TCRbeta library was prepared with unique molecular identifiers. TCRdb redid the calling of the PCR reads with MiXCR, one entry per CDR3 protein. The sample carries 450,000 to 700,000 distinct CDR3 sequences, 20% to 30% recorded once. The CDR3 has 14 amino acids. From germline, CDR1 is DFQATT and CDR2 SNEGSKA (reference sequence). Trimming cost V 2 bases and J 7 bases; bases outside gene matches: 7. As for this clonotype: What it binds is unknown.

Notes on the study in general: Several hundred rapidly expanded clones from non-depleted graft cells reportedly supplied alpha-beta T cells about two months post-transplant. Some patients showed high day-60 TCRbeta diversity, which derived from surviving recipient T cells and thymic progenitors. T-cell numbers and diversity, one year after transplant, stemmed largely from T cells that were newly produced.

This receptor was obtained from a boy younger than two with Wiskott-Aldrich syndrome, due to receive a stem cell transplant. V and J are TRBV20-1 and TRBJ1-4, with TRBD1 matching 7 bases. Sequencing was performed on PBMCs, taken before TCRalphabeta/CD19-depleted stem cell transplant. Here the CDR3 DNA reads TGCAGTGCTAGATCGACAGGGTCGACTGAAAAACTGTTTTTT. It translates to CSARSTGSTEKLFF.